This TCR beta chain emerged from a study of T cell repertoires and HLA-DP antigens. Study-wide findings and caveats: Naive and memory CD4+ cells were analysed together, not apart. Antigen presentation used HeLa cells, with total CD4+ cells responding.

To note about this clone: The target antigen is unknown.

Profiled with immunoSEQ multiplex PCR; TCRdb holds only in-frame clones, not every one. The repertoire has roughly 70,000 clones, 80% of them found once; the top ten carry roughly 1.5%. CDR1 is GTSNPN and CDR2 is SVGIG in the germline V gene (reference sequence). The CDR3 extends over 14 amino acids. V was trimmed by 4 bases and J by 0 bases, leaving 9 bases between them. The sample consisted of CD4+ T cells from PBMCs. This chain connects TRBV30 to TRBJ2-2; the D is unclear. This TCR came from a man in his sixties in good health and CMV-seronegative. The CDR3 here is CAWKGRTNTGELFF. The DNA for the CDR3 is TGTGCCTGGAAGGGCAGGACGAACACCGGGGAGCTGTTTTTT.